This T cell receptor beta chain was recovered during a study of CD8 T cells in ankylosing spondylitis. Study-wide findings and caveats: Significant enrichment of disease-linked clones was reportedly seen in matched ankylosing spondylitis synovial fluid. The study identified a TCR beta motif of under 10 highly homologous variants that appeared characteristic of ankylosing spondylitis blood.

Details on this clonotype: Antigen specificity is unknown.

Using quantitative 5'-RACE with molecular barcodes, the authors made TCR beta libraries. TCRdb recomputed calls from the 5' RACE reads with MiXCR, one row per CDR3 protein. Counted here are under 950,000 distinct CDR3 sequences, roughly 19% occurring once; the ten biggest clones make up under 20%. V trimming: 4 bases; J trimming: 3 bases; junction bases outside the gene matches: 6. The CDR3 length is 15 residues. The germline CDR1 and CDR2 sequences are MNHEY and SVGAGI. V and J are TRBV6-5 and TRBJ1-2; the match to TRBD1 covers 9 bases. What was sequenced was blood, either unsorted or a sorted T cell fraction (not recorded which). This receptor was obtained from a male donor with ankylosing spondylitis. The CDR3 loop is CASSLKQGAYYGYTF. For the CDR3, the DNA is TGTGCCAGCAGTTTAAAACAGGGGGCTTACTATGGCTACACCTTC.